Listed below are T cell receptor beta chains from one sample, sequenced in a study of T cell clusters in autoimmune cytopenias. TCRdb re-called the multiplex PCR reads and catalogs CDR3 proteins one per entry, DNA excluded. In all, the sample yields some 7,500 distinct CDR3 sequences. This sample was also put to use in a study of T cell repertoires in aging, cancer and after chemotherapy.

The sample taken for sequencing was peripheral blood. These receptors were taken from a human donor with an autoimmune cytopenia or autoimmune hepatitis (not recorded which). Each CDR3 is given with its conserved first and last residue. Clone size is not always given. Where it is, it says once, few, many or a class for expanded clones.

>TRBV19|.|TRBJ1-2
CASTSDRLGSYGYTF
>TRBV10-3|.|TRBJ1-2
CAISESLGDSYGYTF
>TRBV5-4|.|TRBJ2-7
CASNPGTFDPYEQYF
>TRBV2|.|TRBJ2-1
CASSEQGRGGDEQFF
>TRBV20-1|.|TRBJ2-5
CSARAPRLAGEQETQYF
>TRBV5-1|.|TRBJ2-7
CASSFSGPNYEQYF
>TRBV11-2|.|TRBJ1-1
CASSLGAGANTEAFF
>TRBV11-2|.|TRBJ2-7
CASSLAGQEIYEQYF
>TRBV12-3/TRBV12-4|.|TRBJ2-6
CASSLLYTSELGSSGANVLTF
>TRBV10-3|.|TRBJ2-7
CAIREENSYEQYF
>TRBV19|medium-sized|TRBJ2-7
CASSMRQGVYEQYF
>TRBV2|.|TRBJ1-1
CASSGEEPEAFF
>TRBV20-1|.|TRBJ1-1
CSASRELTEAFF
>TRBV6-1|.|TRBJ2-7
CASRWDRGTYEQYF
>TRBV7-9|.|TRBJ2-3
CASSLSPSGTSGRDTQYF
>TRBV6-1|.|TRBJ2-1
CASSEIGLAGGEQFF
>TRBV6-4|.|TRBJ2-2
CASSKGQGNTGELFF
>TRBV6-1|medium-sized|TRBJ2-5
CATRDSQVQETQYF
>TRBV19|medium-sized|TRBJ1-2
CATLDLNYGYTF
>TRBV7-6|medium-sized|TRBJ1-1
CASSPGQANTEAFF
>TRBV6-1|.|TRBJ1-2
CASSGIGTGDKRDGYTF
>TRBV20-1|.|TRBJ2-7
CSALGGAGGPSYEQYF
>TRBV5-6|.|TRBJ2-3
CASSLGQLTDTQYF
>TRBV20-1|medium-sized|TRBJ2-7
CSARDLNRDRDYEQYF
>TRBV6-1|.|TRBJ2-7
CASSSEGGYEQYF
>TRBV11-2|.|TRBJ2-3
CASSPKTNTDTQYF
>TRBV9|.|TRBJ1-2
CASSVIGSGYTF
>TRBV27|.|TRBJ2-1
CASSLSSGPSISYNEQFF
>TRBV20-1|.|TRBJ1-5
CSAKTGNSNQPQHF
>TRBV30|medium-sized|TRBJ1-2
CAWSVQVSLYGYTF
>TRBV7-9|.|TRBJ2-6
CASSLGVGATSSGANVLTF
>TRBV20-1|.|TRBJ2-7
CSARGSGSFYEQYF
>TRBV11-2|hyperexpanded|TRBJ2-7
CASSLAQGAVEQYF